This T cell receptor (beta chain) comes out of a study of radiation and T cells in renal cell carcinoma. Treatment denoted: treatment-naive control, cytoreductive nephrectomy. Controls were unirradiated tumors from treatment-naive cytoreductive nephrectomy patients. This renal cell carcinoma was of the clear cell type. Control tumors came from a handful of females and around eleven males, aged roughly 40 to 82. Judged by abundance, this clone is medium-sized. Its specificity is not known. The data were produced by immunoSEQ multiplex PCR, yet TCRdb's version contains in-frame clones alone and is incomplete. The sample lists around 23,000 clones, roughly 53% occurring once. Study conclusions and caveats: In nephrectomy-only tumors, top 100 clonotypes averaged approximately 45%, versus around 50% irradiated.

This CDR3 has 13 residues. CDR1 and CDR2 from the germline V gene are MGHDK and SYGVNS. Trimming removed 5 bases from V and 4 bases from J, with 11 bases in between. This clonotype was sampled from a human donor with renal cell carcinoma. This sequence joins TRBV25-1 and TRBJ2-5; possibly TRBD2 for D (5 bases). Sequencing used tumor tissue, obtained from a patient whose treatment was nephrectomy without radiotherapy. CDR3 in amino acids: CASSRPGGETQYF. The CDR3 nucleotides are TGTGCCAGCAGTCGGCCCGGAGGAGAGACCCAGTACTTC.